A selection of T cell receptor beta chains follows, all from one sample in a study of blood T cell repertoires in COVID-19. The data were produced by immunoSEQ multiplex PCR, yet TCRdb's version contains in-frame clones alone and is incomplete. The profile shows approximately 170,000 clones, approximately 84% of them singletons. Sequencing used PBMCs or T cells enriched from blood (not recorded which). The receptors derive from a woman aged 25 to 39 who had recovered from COVID-19. Both conserved end residues are part of each CDR3. Rows may omit the clone size; those that give it use once, few, many or a size class.

>NA|TRBV19|TRBJ2-3
CASSMTSGGTDTQYF
>NA|TRBV29-1|TRBJ2-5
CSGSVGGAHQETQYF
>NA|TRBV5-8|TRBJ1-6
CASSLGVSLGPLHF
>NA|TRBV5-1|TRBJ2-3
CASSLVVAADTQYF
>NA|TRBV2|TRBJ2-5
CASSGDREETQYF
>NA|TRBV19|TRBJ1-5
CASSIVLGQGSGQPQHF
>NA|TRBV2|TRBJ2-1
CASSEKQLLNEQFF
>NA|TRBV20-1|TRBJ1-4
CSASGGRLANEKLFF
>NA|TRBV6-5|TRBJ2-2
CASTNRVNTGELFF
>NA|TRBV11-2|TRBJ2-5
CASSPRTRQETQYF
>NA|TRBV3-1/TRBV3-2|TRBJ2-3
CASSHRSPSTDTQYF
>once|TRBV2|TRBJ2-5
CASSGTSGYQETQYF
>NA|TRBV6-5|TRBJ1-5
CASSQTGYSNQPQHF
>NA|TRBV7-9|TRBJ1-2
CASSAGTGIYGYTF
>once|TRBV5-4|TRBJ1-6
CASSLAFADSSYNSPLHF
>once|TRBV15|TRBJ2-7
CATSTTFPGQGSSYEQYF
>NA|TRBV7-6|TRBJ2-1
CASSPTGSEQFF
>NA|TRBV3-1/TRBV3-2|TRBJ2-3
CASSRVGLAGTDTQYF
>NA|TRBV14|TRBJ2-5
CASRAGETQYF
>NA|TRBV11-2|TRBJ2-1
CASSFPAGKTYNEQFF
>NA|TRBV2|TRBJ2-1
CASSEPGGGDNEQFF
>NA|TRBV4-1|TRBJ2-5
CASSQDPAGGPETQYF
>once|TRBV29-1|TRBJ1-1
CSVGHPNVRTGGNEAFF